Only a few counts were recorded for the clone carrying this T cell receptor beta chain. Its matching antigen is unknown. A library of TCRbeta sequences, prepared with unique molecular identifiers, was generated. TCRdb ran MiXCR on the PCR reads and lists one entry per CDR3 protein. The sample comprises more than 200,000 distinct CDR3 sequences, about 24% of which are singletons, and 4.8% rests with the top ten. Germline-derived CDR1 and CDR2 are MDHEN and SYDVKM. The V end lost 4 bases, the J end lost 6 bases, and 12 bases lay between the germline ends. CDR3 length: 13 residues. The data derive from a study of T-cell reconstitution after alpha-beta-depleted transplantation in children. Points from the study as a whole: Where some patients showed high TCRbeta diversity at day 60, it came from recipient T cells and thymic progenitors that had survived.

This TCR was recovered from a female patient aged 2-15 years who had a stem cell transplant for congenital amegakaryocytic thrombocytopenia, so the T cells may come from the graft donor. This sequence joins TRBV28 and TRBJ1-2; TRBD1 is a possible D gene (5 bases). The sample here was PBMCs, mostly from graft donor cells, taken 360 days after TCRalphabeta/CD19-depleted stem cell transplant. In DNA, the CDR3 is TGTGCCAGCAGTTCCCAGGGTGGAAATGGCTACACCTTC. This sequence encodes CASSSQGGNGYTF.